These 14 T cell receptor beta chains were all obtained from the same sample, sequenced in a study of OX40 agonist ivuxolimab in advanced cancers. Repertoires were generated with immunoSEQ multiplex PCR, while TCRdb's copy carries only in-frame clones and drops some. This table has roughly 80,000 clones, 65% to 90% appearing once. The sequences come from CD4+ or CD8+ T cells sorted from blood, collected in a trial of the OX40 agonist ivuxolimab. The receptors here all came from an adult with an advanced solid tumor such as melanoma, head and neck, liver or kidney cancer.

This sequence joins TRBV28 and TRBJ1-2; D uncertain. Germline lookup yields CDR1 MDHEN and CDR2 SYDVKM. The CDR3 totals 12 residues. The ends were cut back, 2 bases at V and 4 bases at J, with 5 bases in the middle. The CDR3 loop reads CASSLIRYGYTF. Here the CDR3 DNA reads TGTGCCAGCAGTTTAATTCGCTATGGCTACACCTTC.

The chain has TRBV11-2 and TRBJ2-1, with 7 bases identical to TRBD2. From germline, CDR1 is SGHAT and CDR2 FQNNGV. The trim removed 2 bases at V and 7 bases at J, leaving 8 bases unmatched. CDR3 length: 15 amino acids. The CDR3 here is CASSLRGRGSNEQFF. The CDR3 region has the DNA TGTGCCAGCAGCTTACGGGGGAGGGGCTCTAATGAGCAGTTCTTC.

The chain uses TRBV5-6 and TRBJ2-7; D is possibly TRBD2 (5 bases). V gave up 2 bases and J gave up 3 bases, with 12 bases separating them. CDR1 is SGHDT, CDR2 YYEEEE, per germline. The CDR3 extends over 14 amino acids. CDR3 residues: CASSFGVFGYEQYF. In nucleotides, the CDR3 is TGTGCCAGCAGCTTCGGGGTGTTCGGCTACGAGCAGTACTTC.

This clone was recorded once. The rearrangement links TRBV9 to TRBJ2-5; possible D gene TRBD2, 6 bases. The CDR3 sequence is 15 residues long. From germline, CDR1 is SGDLS and CDR2 YYNGEE. The V and J ends lost 4 bases and 3 bases respectively, with 16 bases between them. The CDR3 nucleotides are TGTGCCAGCAGCTCGTTGGCGGGACGGAAAGAGACCCAGTACTTC. Translation gives CASSSLAGRKETQYF.

The chain combines TRBV11-2 with TRBJ1-1; 7 bases are shared with TRBD1. CDR1 is SGHAT, CDR2 FQNNGV, per germline. The CDR3 is 14 amino acids. V gave up 7 bases and J gave up 0 bases; unmatched junction bases: 5. CDR3 loop: CASTNRGLNTEAFF. CDR3 bases: TGTGCCAGCACAAACAGGGGTTTGAACACTGAAGCTTTCTTT.

CDR3 protein: CASSYVYGGTYEQYF. The CDR3 coding sequence is TGTGCCAGCAGTTATGTTTATGGTGGGACCTACGAGCAGTACTTC. The chain couples TRBV6-5 to TRBJ2-7; D unresolved. The CDR3 is made up of 15 amino acids. Deletions cut 3 bases from V and 2 bases from J, with 14 bases between. CDR1 and CDR2 from the germline V gene are MNHEY and SVGAGI.

This chain connects TRBV4-2 to TRBJ1-4; 8 bases align to TRBD1. V lost 4 bases to trimming and J lost 8 bases; unmatched junction nucleotides: 12. Looked up from germline, CDR1 is LGHNA and CDR2 is YNFKEQ. CDR3 length: 16 amino acids. CDR3 in DNA: TGTGCCAGCAGCCTTGGTCATCAGGGGGCTTCAGAAAAACTGTTTTTT. Residues: CASSLGHQGASEKLFF.

V and J are TRBV30 and TRBJ2-7; 7 bases match TRBD1. Germline V gives CDR1 GTSNPN, CDR2 SVGIG (reference sequence). The length of the CDR3 is 14 residues. With V trimmed by 0 bases and J by 3 bases, 5 bases remained unmatched. CDR3 protein: CAWSVGTARYEQYF. In DNA form, the CDR3 reads TGTGCCTGGAGTGTTGGGACAGCCCGCTACGAGCAGTACTTC.

The rearrangement uses TRBV5-1 and TRBJ1-3; D gene unclear. CDR1 is SGHRS, CDR2 YFSETQ, per germline. The CDR3 totals 15 residues. V was pared by 4 bases and J by 2 bases, with 13 bases between. The CDR3 DNA sequence: TGCGCCAGCAGCGCGGAATCCCCCGCTGGAAACACCATATATTTT. This gives the protein CASSAESPAGNTIYF.

The chain employs TRBV6-6 and TRBJ1-1, with D uncertain. Germline CDR1 MNHNY, CDR2 SVGAGI (reference sequence). The CDR3 is 13 amino acids. V dropped 2 bases and J dropped 3 bases, with 7 bases sitting between them. CDR3 residues: CASSYLGDTEAFF. CDR3 bases: TGTGCCAGCAGTTACCTCGGGGACACTGAAGCTTTCTTT.

This clone came up a few times. V usage is TRBV5-4 and J usage is TRBJ2-3; no reliable D call. This CDR3 comprises 13 residues. Trimming took 2 bases from V and 6 from J, leaving 10 bases between them. Germline assignment: CDR1 SGHNT and CDR2 YYREEE (reference sequence). CDR3 sequence reads: CASSFTGSDTQYF. CDR3 coding DNA: TGTGCCAGCAGCTTTACCGGGTCGGATACGCAGTATTTT.

CDR3 nucleotides: TGTGCCAGCTCACCTGGCTCAGGGTATAATTCACCCCTCCACTTT. Encoded protein: CASSPGSGYNSPLHF. J is TRBJ1-6 and V is TRBV18; TRBD1 might be the D (5 bases). CDR3 size: 15 residues. Between the trimmed V and J ends, which lost 3 bases and 4 bases, there was a span of 10 bases. Germline V gene data show CDR1 as KGHSH and CDR2 as LQKENI.

The table lists this clone with a count of one. The chain joins TRBV7-2 to TRBJ1-6; D gene uncertain. The germline V gene encodes CDR1 SGHTA and CDR2 FQGNSA. Trimming cost V 1 base and J 6 bases, with 10 bases left between them. The CDR3 length is 15 residues. The CDR3 nucleotides are TGTGCCAGCAGCTTAGGACTGGGGAGTAATTCACCCCTCCACTTT. It codes for CASSLGLGSNSPLHF. Looking up the rest from reference TRBV7-2 and TRBJ1-6 gives the full variable domain: GAGVSQSPSNKVTEKGKDVELRCDPISGHTALYWYRQSLGQGLEFLIYFQGNSAPDKSGLPSDRFSAERTGGSVSTLTIQRTQQEDSAVYLCASSLGLGSNSPLHFGNGTRLTVT.

V gene TRBV6-5 combines with J gene TRBJ1-2; 8 bases agree with TRBD1. CDR1 is MNHEY and CDR2 is SVGAGI in the germline V gene. V shed 7 bases and J 7 bases; nucleotides not matched to a gene: 8. This CDR3 contains 13 residues. The CDR3 DNA follows: TGTGCCAGCAAAAGGACAGGGAAAAGTGGCTACACCTTC. Its translation is CASKRTGKSGYTF.